This T cell receptor (beta chain) was retrieved from a study of blood T cell repertoires in COVID-19. The CDR3 is made up of 14 amino acids. The germline V gene encodes CDR1 SGHVS and CDR2 FQNEAQ. V shed 8 bases and J 5 bases; nucleotides not matched to a gene: 9. Per the original data handling: Amplification of reference gene primers provided the estimated nucleated cell counts. Profiled with immunoSEQ multiplex PCR; TCRdb holds only in-frame clones, not every one. V and J calls and clone size are copied from that table; D and trimming were computed from the DNA. The data show approximately 300,000 clones, around 87% seen once. All enrollees were roughly 18 to 95 years old and from about two dozen US areas. Recovered participants had two consecutive negative NP/OP PCR tests, healthcare professional clearance, or symptom resolution.

Material for sequencing was PBMCs or T cells enriched from blood (not recorded which). This chain joins TRBV7-8 and TRBJ2-3; 8 nucleotides match TRBD1. The TCR was taken from a woman in her twenties or thirties who had recovered from COVID-19. The CDR3 region has the DNA TGTGCCAGCTCCAGGGGGCTCCTCCAAGATACGCAGTATTTT. This translates into CASSRGLLQDTQYF.